There are many counts of the clone carrying this T cell receptor beta chain. Its target is unknown. The data were obtained in a study of T cell repertoires in cytomegalovirus infection. Study background: The public TCR beta signatures pointed to both CMV infection and matching HLA type. General study results and limits: Adding up the frequency of public TCR beta families identified people who carried CMV plus the relevant HLA. There were HLA-C-restricted CMV-specific TCR beta clonotypes dominating the ex vivo response.

Germline V CDR1 and CDR2: SGHTA, FQGNSA. The CDR3 spans 15 residues. Trimming at V came to 1 base and at J to 1 base, leaving 2 bases not matched to a gene. TCRdb recomputed calls from the reads with MiXCR, one row per CDR3 protein. The sample has around 350,000 distinct CDR3 sequences, around a sixth seen once. Sequencing was carried out using PBMCs. The receptor was isolated from a human donor in good health (CMV status not recorded). Some clones in this sample may be carry-over from other donors' samples. The rearrangement links TRBV7-2 to TRBJ2-7, with 9 bases that match TRBD2. Here the CDR3 reads CASSLGTSVSYEQYF. For the CDR3, the DNA is TGTGCCAGCAGCTTAGGGACTAGCGTTTCCTACGAGCAGTACTTC.